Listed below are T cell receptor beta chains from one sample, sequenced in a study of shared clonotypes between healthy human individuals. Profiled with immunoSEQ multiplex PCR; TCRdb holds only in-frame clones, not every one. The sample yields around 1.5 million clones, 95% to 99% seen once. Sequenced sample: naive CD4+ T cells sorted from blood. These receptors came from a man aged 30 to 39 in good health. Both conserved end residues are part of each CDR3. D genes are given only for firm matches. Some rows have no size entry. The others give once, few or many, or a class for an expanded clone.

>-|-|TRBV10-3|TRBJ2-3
CAISGGDTQYF
TGTGCCATCAGTGGAGGCGATACGCAGTATTTT
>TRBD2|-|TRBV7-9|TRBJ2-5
CASSLEAGGMETQYF
TGTGCCAGCAGCTTAGAGGCGGGAGGCATGGAGACCCAGTACTTC
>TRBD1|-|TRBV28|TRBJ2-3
CASRGTGRTDTQYF
TGTGCCAGCAGAGGGACAGGGCGCACAGATACGCAGTATTTT
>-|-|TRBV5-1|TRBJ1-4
CASSFSQGSNEKLFF
TGCGCCAGCAGCTTTTCACAGGGCTCTAATGAAAAACTGTTTTTT
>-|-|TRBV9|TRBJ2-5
CASSVSGRETQYF
TGTGCCAGCAGCGTTTCAGGGAGGGAGACCCAGTACTTC
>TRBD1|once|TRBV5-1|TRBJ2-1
CASSLAVGTGNNEQFF
TGCGCCAGCAGCTTGGCCGTGGGGACAGGGAACAATGAGCAGTTCTTC
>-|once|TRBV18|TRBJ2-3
CASSGGLDTQYF
TGTGCCAGCTCCGGGGGTTTAGATACGCAGTATTTT
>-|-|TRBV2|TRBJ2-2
CASRAGTGELFF
TGTGCCAGCAGGGCCGGCACCGGGGAGCTGTTTTTT
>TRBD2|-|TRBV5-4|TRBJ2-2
CASSPRTSGRSVTGELFF
TGTGCCAGCAGCCCTCGGACTAGCGGGAGGTCGGTCACCGGGGAGCTGTTTTTT
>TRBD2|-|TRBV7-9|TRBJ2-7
CASSLGAGGSYEQYF
TGTGCCAGCAGCTTAGGAGCGGGAGGTTCCTACGAGCAGTACTTC
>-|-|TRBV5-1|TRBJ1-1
CASSQTGLEAFF
TGCGCCAGCAGCCAGACAGGATTAGAAGCTTTCTTT
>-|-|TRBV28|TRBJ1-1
CASSFRGGLTEAFF
TGTGCCAGCAGTTTTCGGGGGGGACTCACTGAAGCTTTCTTT
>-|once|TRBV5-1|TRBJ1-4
CASSLASKNEKLFF
TGCGCCAGCAGCTTGGCGTCAAAAAATGAAAAACTGTTTTTT
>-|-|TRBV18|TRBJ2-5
CASSRPSAQETQYF
TGTGCCAGCTCACGTCCCTCAGCCCAAGAGACCCAGTACTTC
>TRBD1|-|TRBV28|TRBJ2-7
CASSHRGQGFPSSYEQYF
TGTGCCAGCAGTCACCGGGGACAGGGTTTCCCGAGCTCCTACGAGCAGTACTTC
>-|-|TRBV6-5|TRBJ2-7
CASSHSGISYEQYF
TGTGCCAGCAGCCATTCAGGGATCTCCTACGAGCAGTACTTC
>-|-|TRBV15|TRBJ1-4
CATSRDISATNEKLFF
TGTGCCACCAGCAGAGATATTAGTGCAACTAATGAAAAACTGTTTTTT
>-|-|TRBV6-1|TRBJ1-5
CASSGVPFLDRNQPQHF
TGTGCCAGCAGTGGAGTTCCCTTCTTGGACAGAAATCAGCCCCAGCATTTT
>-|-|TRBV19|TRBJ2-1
CATTYNEQFF
TGTGCCACCACGTACAATGAGCAGTTCTTC
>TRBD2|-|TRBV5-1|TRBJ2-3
CASSLGTSGRTQYF
TGCGCCAGCAGCTTAGGGACTAGCGGGAGGACGCAGTATTTT
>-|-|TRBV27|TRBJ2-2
CASSFPGAGELFF
TGTGCCAGCTCCTTCCCTGGGGCCGGGGAGCTGTTTTTT
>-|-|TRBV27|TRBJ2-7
CASRYTGPLSYEQYF
TGTGCCAGCAGATATACAGGGCCCCTCTCCTACGAGCAGTACTTC
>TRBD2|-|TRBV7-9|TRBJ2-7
CASSFTSGNYEQYF
TGTGCCAGCAGCTTTACTAGCGGCAACTACGAGCAGTACTTC
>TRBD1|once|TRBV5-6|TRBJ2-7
CASRQDRGHEQYF
TGTGCCAGCAGACAAGACAGGGGTCACGAGCAGTACTTC
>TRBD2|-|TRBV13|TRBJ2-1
CASSLAVSGAHNEQFF
TGTGCCAGCAGCTTAGCCGTCAGCGGGGCTCACAATGAGCAGTTCTTC
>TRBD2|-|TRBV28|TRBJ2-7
CASSYSGRVSYEQYF
TGTGCCAGCAGTTATAGCGGGAGGGTTTCCTACGAGCAGTACTTC
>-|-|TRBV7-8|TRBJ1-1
CASSSDRSGTGTEAFF
TGTGCCAGCAGCTCAGACAGGTCTGGGACGGGCACTGAAGCTTTCTTT
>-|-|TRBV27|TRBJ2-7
CASAHWGHEQYF
TGTGCCAGCGCCCACTGGGGCCACGAGCAGTACTTC
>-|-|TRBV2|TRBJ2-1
CASSEAFTVDLPFF
TGTGCCAGCAGTGAAGCCTTCACAGTAGATCTGCCGTTCTTC
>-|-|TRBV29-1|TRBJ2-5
CSASVVGGETQYF
TGCAGCGCCTCGGTTGTAGGCGGGGAGACCCAGTACTTC
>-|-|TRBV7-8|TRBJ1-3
CASSLEVFGNTIYF
TGTGCCAGCAGCTTAGAAGTATTTGGAAACACCATATATTTT
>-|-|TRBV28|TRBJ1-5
CASSLDTSNQPQHF
TGTGCCAGCAGTCTAGACACTAGCAATCAGCCCCAGCATTTT
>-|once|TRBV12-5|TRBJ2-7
CASGIPLYSYEQYF
TGTGCTAGTGGCATCCCCTTGTACTCCTACGAGCAGTACTTC
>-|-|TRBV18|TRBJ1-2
CASSLTPDRDYGYTF
TGTGCCAGCTCACTTACCCCAGACCGGGACTATGGCTACACCTTC
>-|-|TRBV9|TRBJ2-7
CASSVDGTVAYEQYF
TGTGCCAGCAGCGTAGATGGGACGGTTGCCTACGAGCAGTACTTC
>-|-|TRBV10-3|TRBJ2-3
CAIGGGVTDTQYF
TGTGCCATCGGCGGAGGGGTCACAGATACGCAGTATTTT
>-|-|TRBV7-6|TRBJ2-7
CASSLWDDPYEQYF
TGTGCCAGCAGCTTATGGGACGATCCCTACGAGCAGTACTTC
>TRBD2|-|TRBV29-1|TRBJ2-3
CSVRGRATDTQYF
TGCAGCGTTCGAGGGAGGGCCACAGATACGCAGTATTTT
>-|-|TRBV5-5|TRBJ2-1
CASSLRATEQFF
TGTGCCAGCAGCTTAAGAGCTACTGAGCAGTTCTTC
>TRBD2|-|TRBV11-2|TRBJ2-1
CASSLDGLAGGPADNEQFF
TGTGCCAGCAGCTTAGATGGACTAGCGGGAGGGCCTGCAGACAATGAGCAGTTCTTC
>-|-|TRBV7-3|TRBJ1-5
CASSLNVYQPQHF
TGTGCCAGCAGCTTAAATGTGTATCAGCCCCAGCATTTT
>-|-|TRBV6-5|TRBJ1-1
CASSRRRDTTEAFF
TGTGCCAGCAGTAGAAGGAGGGACACGACTGAAGCTTTCTTT
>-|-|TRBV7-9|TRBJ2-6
CASHNSLRDGPSGANVLTF
TGTGCCAGCCACAACTCGTTACGTGACGGACCCTCTGGGGCCAACGTCCTGACTTTC
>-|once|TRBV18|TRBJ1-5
CASSPLPGSNQPQHF
TGTGCCAGCTCACCACTGCCAGGTAGCAATCAGCCCCAGCATTTT
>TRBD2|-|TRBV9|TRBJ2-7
CASSPRSSGTYEQYF
TGTGCCAGCAGCCCCCGGAGTAGCGGGACCTACGAGCAGTACTTC
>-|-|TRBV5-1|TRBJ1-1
CASSLEGPTEAFF
TGCGCCAGCAGCTTGGAGGGCCCCACTGAAGCTTTCTTT
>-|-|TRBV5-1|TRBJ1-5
CASSFQGMANQPQHF
TGCGCCAGCAGCTTTCAGGGGATGGCCAATCAGCCCCAGCATTTT
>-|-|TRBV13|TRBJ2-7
CASSLQPYEQYF
TGTGCCAGCAGCTTACAACCCTACGAGCAGTACTTC
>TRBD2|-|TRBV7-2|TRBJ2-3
CASSLARLAGVNTDTQYF
TGTGCCAGCAGCTTAGCACGACTAGCGGGAGTGAACACAGATACGCAGTATTTT